This T cell receptor beta chain appears in the sequencing data of a study of blood T cell repertoires in COVID-19. Study at large: Sites in the United States, Italy and Spain provided acute and convalescent COVID-19 samples. In each case, the material was cDNA or gDNA derived from T cells, B-cell-depleted T cells, or PBMCs.

Per the authors' pipeline: How many nucleated cells were present was estimated from reference gene primer amplification. Sequencing was performed with immunoSEQ multiplex PCR; in TCRdb, only in-frame clones are kept and a portion is missing. The D gene and trimming were derived from the DNA, and the V and J assignments and clone size from that table. The data contain some 240,000 clones, about nine tenths of them singletons. With V trimmed by 4 bases and J by 6 bases, 8 bases remained unmatched. Germline V CDR1 and CDR2: GTSNPN, SVGIG (reference sequence). The CDR3 sequence is 13 residues long. The chain links TRBV30 to TRBJ1-2; 7 bases agree with TRBD1. The sample was peripheral blood. This TCR derives from a man aged 55 to 70 who had recovered from COVID-19. Written as DNA, the CDR3 is TGTGCCTGGACCCAGGGAACAGGGGATGGCTACACCTTC. Its translation: CAWTQGTGDGYTF.